In its sample, the clone carrying this T cell receptor (beta chain) was seen a few times. Amplified TCR beta CDR3 regions came from RNA transcripts. Carried out on the TCR CDR3, a first-round RT-PCR used the HTBI primer set. TCRdb used MiXCR to reprocess the multiplex PCR reads, holding one entry per CDR3 protein. The repertoire holds 300,000 to 400,000 distinct CDR3 sequences, 14% seen once, with around 24% in the top ten. No progression to ophthalmopathy during 18 months of follow-up defined stable disease. Reasons for excluding patients were uncontrolled infection, other autoimmune disease, pregnancy or lactation. The entry originates in a study of T cells in Graves' hyperthyroidism and ophthalmopathy. The germline V gene has CDR1 SEHNR and CDR2 FQNEAQ (reference sequence). V was clipped by 2 bases and J by 2 bases; unmatched bases: 6. The CDR3 spans 17 residues.

The chain combines TRBV7-9 with TRBJ2-1; 10 bases are a match to TRBD2. This receptor was obtained from a woman in her twenties or thirties with Graves' hyperthyroidism. Sequencing was done on a sample of blood. The CDR3 protein is CASSLWLSGRAYNEQFF. In DNA form, the CDR3 reads TGTGCCAGCAGCTTATGGCTGAGCGGGAGGGCCTACAATGAGCAGTTCTTC.